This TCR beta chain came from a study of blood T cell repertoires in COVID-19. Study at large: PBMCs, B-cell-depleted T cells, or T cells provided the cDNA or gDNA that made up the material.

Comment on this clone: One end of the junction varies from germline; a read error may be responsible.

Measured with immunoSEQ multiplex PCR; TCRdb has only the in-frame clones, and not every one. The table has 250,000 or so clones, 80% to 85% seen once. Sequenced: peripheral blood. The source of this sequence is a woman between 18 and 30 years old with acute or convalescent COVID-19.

CDR3 coding DNA: TGTGCCAGCAGCGAAGAACTAGCGGGTCAAAGTGGGGATACGCAGTATTTT. Translation: CASSEELAGQSGDTQYF. The chain joins TRBV2 to TRBJ2-3; 9 bases agree with TRBD2. This CDR3 region has 17 residues. Germline V gene data show CDR1 as SNHLY and CDR2 as FYNNEI.